The next 25 T cell receptor beta chains were all read from a single sample in a study of tumor-infiltrating lymphocytes in oesophageal squamous cell carcinoma. MiXCR was run by TCRdb on the PCR reads, yielding one entry per CDR3 protein. The repertoire consists of about 13,000 distinct CDR3 sequences, with about 53% occurring once and the leading ten covering about a third. The sample taken for sequencing was esophageal tumor tissue. The receptors were gathered from a male donor with esophageal squamous cell carcinoma.

This chain uses TRBV24-1 with TRBJ2-5; D is perhaps TRBD1 (6 bases). The CDR3 runs to 12 residues. V was trimmed by 5 bases and J by 5 bases, leaving 8 bases between them. Germline V gene data show CDR1 as KGHDR and CDR2 as SFDVKD. This chain's CDR3 is CATSAGEETQYF. The CDR3 DNA sequence: TGTGCCACCAGTGCAGGGGAGGAGACCCAGTACTTC.

This clonotype came up a few times. This chain links TRBV7-6 with TRBJ2-5; the match to TRBD2 covers 14 bases. TRBJ2-1 explains the end of the DNA better; the J call may be wrong. This CDR3 is built from 15 residues. Germline loops: CDR1 SGHVS, CDR2 FNYEAQ. Here the CDR3 reads CASSPWTSGRIEQFF. CDR3 sequence (DNA): TGTGCCAGCAGCCCTTGGACTAGCGGGAGGATTGAGCAGTTCTTC.

V usage is TRBV10-3 and J usage is TRBJ2-1, with D perhaps TRBD2 (6 bases). Germline V gene lookup returns CDR1 ENHRY and CDR2 SYGVKD. Trimming left V 7 bases short and J 0 bases short, with 19 bases between. This CDR3 is built from 17 residues. In DNA form, the CDR3 reads TGTGCCATCACCCCTTCCCCGGGACTTCACTCCTACAATGAGCAGTTCTTC. Translation gives CAITPSPGLHSYNEQFF.

V and J are TRBV7-2 and TRBJ2-3, with D perhaps TRBD2 (6 bases). Germline V gene lookup returns CDR1 SGHTA and CDR2 FQGNSA. The CDR3 is 19 amino acids. Trimming stripped 4 bases from V and 3 bases from J, with 26 bases between. In nucleotides, the CDR3 is TGTGCCAGCAGCTCCAAGACTCCCCTAGTTGGGGGGAGTACAGATACGCAGTATTTT. This encodes CASSSKTPLVGGSTDTQYF.

This CDR3 reads CASTGTSGFNEQFF. CDR3 nucleotide sequence: TGTGCCAGCACCGGGACTAGCGGGTTCAATGAGCAGTTCTTC. V gene TRBV11-2 combines with J gene TRBJ2-5, with 12 bases lining up with TRBD2. The J call could be wrong; TRBJ2-1 is a better fit for the DNA end. This CDR3 is 14 amino acids long. Germline CDR1 SGHAT, CDR2 FQNNGV.

A few counts support this clonotype. V and J are TRBV7-8 and TRBJ2-1, with 10 nucleotides matching TRBD2. The tail of the sequence fits TRBJ2-7 better, so the J call may be wrong. Germline CDR1 is SGHVS and CDR2 is FQNEAQ. This CDR3 comprises 16 residues. The CDR3 here is CASSALGLASRSEQYF. In DNA, the CDR3 is TGTGCCAGCAGCGCCCTGGGACTAGCGAGTAGATCCGAGCAGTACTTC.

The chain links TRBV11-2 to TRBJ2-1, with TRBD1 as a possible D gene (5 bases). Near its end, the DNA agrees better with TRBJ2-7, so the J call may be wrong. The germline gives CDR1 SGHAT, CDR2 FQNNGV. This CDR3 is 14 amino acids long. CDR3 amino acids: CASSLIPGTYEQYF. The CDR3 DNA is TGTGCCAGCAGCTTAATCCCAGGGACCTACGAGCAGTACTTC.

In this sample, this clonotype turned up many times. CDR3 sequence reads: CASSSQGGGFQETQYF. The CDR3, as DNA: TGTGCCAGCAGCTCCCAAGGGGGGGGTTTTCAGGAGACCCAGTACTTC. The genes are TRBV9 and TRBJ2-5; D may be TRBD2 (7 bases). V gave up 4 bases and J gave up 5 bases, with 21 bases separating them. The CDR3 consists of 16 residues. Per germline, CDR1 SGDLS and CDR2 YYNGEE.

The chain recombines TRBV28 with TRBJ2-3; D gene uncertain. The J call may be faulty, since TRBJ2-7 better matches the DNA end. CDR1 and CDR2 (germline): MDHEN, SYDVKM. The length of the CDR3 is 14 residues. DNA of the CDR3: TGTGCCAGCTCCACCCCCGGCAGTTGGTACGAGCAGTACTTC. It translates to CASSTPGSWYEQYF.

The chain employs TRBV11-2 and TRBJ1-1; D is unclear. V was pared by 0 bases and J by 1 base, with 12 bases between. The CDR3 totals 16 residues. The germline gives CDR1 SGHAT, CDR2 FQNNGV. CDR3 DNA sequence: TGTGCCAGCAGCTTAGAGAGTTACAGACGGAACACTGAAGCTTTCTTT. Translation gives CASSLESYRRNTEAFF.

The chain combines TRBV20-1 with TRBJ2-5; 8 bases line up with TRBD2. With 5 bases clipped from V and 2 bases from J, the junction kept 7 bases outside the gene matches. This CDR3 is built from 14 residues. Germline V CDR1 and CDR2: DFQATT, SNEGSKA (reference sequence). CDR3 in DNA: TGCAGTGCTCCACCGGGAGGGCCTCAAGAGACCCAGTACTTC. Residues: CSAPPGGPQETQYF.

The CDR3 sequence: CASSLVGGRLAGSYEQYF. As DNA, the CDR3 is TGTGCCAGCAGCTTAGTAGGGGGTCGGCTAGCGGGCTCCTACGAGCAGTACTTC. The rearrangement links TRBV11-2 to TRBJ2-5; 8 bases match TRBD2. The better agreement between TRBJ2-7 and the DNA end casts doubt on the J call. The CDR3 length is 18 residues. The germline gives CDR1 SGHAT, CDR2 FQNNGV.

The chain couples TRBV19 to TRBJ2-1; D unresolved. The CDR3 spans 13 residues. The V end was cut by 1 base, the J end by 7 bases, with 8 bases between. Per germline, CDR1 LNHDA and CDR2 SQIVND (reference sequence). CDR3 sequence (DNA): TGTGCCAGTAGTATAGCGGGTTTGAATGAGCAGTTCTTC. Amino acids: CASSIAGLNEQFF.

The gene calls are TRBV11-3 and TRBJ2-3; D is unclear. Trimming stripped 6 bases from V and 4 bases from J, with 17 bases between. The germline V gene has CDR1 SGHNT and CDR2 YENEEA. The length of the CDR3 is 15 residues. The CDR3 loop reads CASSQDPSGPDTQYF. CDR3 in DNA: TGTGCCAGCAGTCAGGACCCCTCAGGCCCAGATACGCAGTATTTT. Looking up the rest from reference TRBV11-3 and TRBJ2-3 gives the full variable domain: EAGVVQSPRYKIIEKKQPVAFWCNPISGHNTLYWYLQNLGQGPELLIRYENEEAVDDSQLPKDRFSAERLKGVDSTLKIQPAELGDSAVYLCASSQDPSGPDTQYFGPGTRLTVL.

The chain is built from TRBV12-3 or TRBV12-4 and TRBJ2-5; 10 bases line up with TRBD2. TRBJ2-7 matches the DNA end more closely, so the J call is doubtful. This CDR3 has 14 residues. CDR3 protein: CASSFTRLAGEQYF. CDR3 DNA sequence: TGTGCCAGCAGTTTTACGAGACTAGCGGGCGAGCAGTACTTC.

Sample share makes this clonotype medium-sized. The gene calls are TRBV28 and TRBJ1-4; 10 bases are shared with TRBD1. The CDR3 consists of 14 residues. V was clipped by 5 bases and J by 10 bases; unmatched bases: 7. Germline CDR1 reads MDHEN; CDR2 reads SYDVKM. The CDR3 bases are TGTGCCAGCAGTCCCGGGACAGGGGTAGGAAAACTGTTTTTT. Encoded protein: CASSPGTGVGKLFF. The full variable domain, with the rest looked up from reference TRBV28 and TRBJ1-4, is DVKVTQSSRYLVKRTGEKVFLECVQDMDHENMFWYRQDPGLGLRLIYFSYDVKMKEKGDIPEGYSVSREKKERFSLILESASTNQTSMYLCASSPGTGVGKLFFGSGTQLSVL.

This rearrangement joins TRBV6-5 to TRBJ2-7; D remains unclear. The closer fit of TRBJ2-5 to the DNA end suggests the J call may be wrong. The CDR3 is made up of 13 amino acids. Germline assignment: CDR1 MNHEY and CDR2 SVGAGI. For the CDR3, the DNA is TGTGCCAGCAGCCAACCATTACAAGAGACCCAGTACTTC. Protein: CASSQPLQETQYF.

The chain couples TRBV7-4 to TRBJ2-7; 13 bases match TRBD2. Germline CDR1 SGHVT, CDR2 SQSDAQ. V shed 5 bases and J 6 bases; nucleotides not matched to a gene: 4. The CDR3 consists of 14 residues. The CDR3 reads CASSRGTSGVEQYF. CDR3 sequence (DNA): TGTGCCAGCAGCCGCGGGACTAGCGGGGTCGAGCAGTACTTC.

A word on this clonotype: The conserved phenylalanine or tryptophan is not found at the CDR3 terminus, so this likely reflects a read error. It is unclear where the CDR3 begins or ends on the DNA, so no DNA is shown, and the CDR3 is as TCRdb lists it. The gene calls are TRBV6-1 and TRBJ2-7; the D call TRBD2 from the table was never checked on the DNA. Germline loops: CDR1 MNHNS, CDR2 SASEGT. The CDR3 contains 14 residues when both ends are counted. This CDR3 reads CASSNYNSPLHFGN.

This clonotype was detected only once. This chain joins TRBV7-6 and TRBJ2-5, with a tentative D call TRBD2 (5 bases). The DNA matches TRBJ2-7 better at its end, which makes the J call doubtful. The length of the CDR3 is 14 residues. In germline, CDR1 is SGHVS, CDR2 FNYEAQ. The DNA for the CDR3 is TGTGCCAGCAGCTCGATGGACTTCTCGGGCGAGCAGTACTTC. This translates into CASSSMDFSGEQYF.

This clonotype was counted between two and nine times. The gene calls are TRBV11-2 and TRBJ2-1, with 8 bases fitting TRBD2. V dropped 4 bases and J dropped 8; count of bases not matched to a gene: 10. This CDR3 spans 15 amino acids. The germline V gene has CDR1 SGHAT and CDR2 FQNNGV. CDR3 nucleotide sequence: TGTGCCAGCAGCTCTACTAGCGGTTCGGCGGATGAGCAGTTCTTC. Its translation: CASSSTSGSADEQFF.

This clonotype qualifies as medium-sized. The chain is built from TRBV7-2 and TRBJ2-1, with 7 bases identical to TRBD1. CDR3 length equals 15 residues. Germline CDR1 reads SGHTA; CDR2 reads FQGNSA. Trimming took 1 base from V and 2 from J; bases not matched to a gene: 2. The CDR3 sequence is CASSLGGQTYNEQFF. CDR3 nucleotide sequence: TGTGCCAGCAGCTTAGGGGGACAGACCTACAATGAGCAGTTCTTC.

This clonotype was observed a handful of times. The chain has TRBV6-1 and TRBJ2-5; 11 bases match TRBD2. Germline V gene lookup returns CDR1 MNHNS and CDR2 SASEGT. V lost 4 bases, J lost 5 bases, and 6 bases stayed unmatched. The CDR3 sequence is 15 residues long. The CDR3 nucleotides are TGTGCCAGCAGTGTATTAGCGGGGGGGCTGGAGACCCAGTACTTC. This translates into CASSVLAGGLETQYF.

In its sample, this clonotype was seen a few times. The V call is TRBV12-3 or TRBV12-4, the J call TRBJ2-7; TRBD2 aligns across 9 bases. After removal of 6 bases from V and 3 bases from J, the junction contained 6 bases not matched to a gene. The CDR3 runs to 14 residues. The CDR3 loop is CASSPETSGYEQYF. CDR3 coding DNA: TGTGCCAGCAGCCCCGAGACTAGCGGCTACGAGCAGTACTTC.

V is TRBV7-8 and J is TRBJ2-5; D may be TRBD2 (5 bases). This CDR3 is 15 amino acids long. The V gene lost 2 bases and the J gene lost 11 bases, with 21 bases spanning the gap. In germline, CDR1 is SGHVS, CDR2 FQNEAQ. The CDR3 sequence: CASSLRDNSYNEQYF. As DNA, the CDR3 is TGTGCCAGCAGCTTACGGGATAACTCCTACAATGAGCAGTACTTC.